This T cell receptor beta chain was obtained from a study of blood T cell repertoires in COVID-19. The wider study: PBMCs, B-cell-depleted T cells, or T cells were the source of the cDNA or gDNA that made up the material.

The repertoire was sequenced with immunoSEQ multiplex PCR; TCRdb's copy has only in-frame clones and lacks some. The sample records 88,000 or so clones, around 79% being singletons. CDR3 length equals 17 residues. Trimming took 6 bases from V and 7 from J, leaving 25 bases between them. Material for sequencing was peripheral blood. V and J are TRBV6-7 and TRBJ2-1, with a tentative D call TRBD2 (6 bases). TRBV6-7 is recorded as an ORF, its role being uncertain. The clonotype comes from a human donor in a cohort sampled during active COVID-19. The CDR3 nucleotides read TGTGCCAGCAGAACGGGGTCGGGACTTCCTCTTTCTAATGAGCAGTTCTTC. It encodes CASRTGSGLPLSNEQFF.